A single sample is the source of the 19 T cell receptor beta chains below, sequenced in a study of OX40 agonist ivuxolimab in advanced cancers. Data came from immunoSEQ multiplex PCR; TCRdb stores just in-frame clones and leaves some out. Of 25,000 to 40,000 clones listed, about 90% were seen once; the top ten hold more than 4.5%. Sequencing used CD4+ or CD8+ T cells sorted from blood, obtained in a trial of the OX40 agonist ivuxolimab. The receptors stem from an adult with an advanced solid tumor such as melanoma, head and neck, liver or kidney cancer.

Here the CDR3 DNA reads TGTGCCAGCCCTTCCCCATCGCCAGCCATGAACACTGAAGCTTTCTTT. Protein sequence: CASPSPSPAMNTEAFF. The chain carries TRBV2 and TRBJ1-1; D unclear. The CDR3 runs 16 residues. The germline V gene has CDR1 SNHLY and CDR2 FYNNEI. V was pared by 8 bases and J by 0 bases, with 19 bases between.

V usage is TRBV9 and J usage is TRBJ2-1, with D perhaps given as TRBD1 or TRBD2 (5 bases each). There are 15 residues in the CDR3. Germline-derived CDR1 and CDR2 are SGDLS and YYNGEE. Trimming cost V 0 bases and J 5 bases, with 12 bases left between them. CDR3 coding DNA: TGTGCCAGCAGCGTAGAAGGGACCCACAACAATGAGCAGTTCTTC. It yields the protein CASSVEGTHNNEQFF. Filled out from reference TRBV9 and TRBJ2-1, the complete variable domain reads DSGVTQTPKHLITATGQRVTLRCSPRSGDLSVYWYQQSLDQGLQFLIQYYNGEERAKGNILERFSAQQFPDLHSELNLSSLELGDSALYFCASSVEGTHNNEQFFGPGTRLTVL.

V and J are TRBV5-6 and TRBJ1-5; D uncertain. CDR1 is SGHDT and CDR2 is YYEEEE in the germline V gene. This CDR3 is built from 13 residues. The ends were cut back, 0 bases at V and 4 bases at J, with 5 bases in the middle. The CDR3 DNA sequence: TGTGCCAGCAGCTTGGACGGGAATCAGCCCCAGCATTTT. Amino acid sequence: CASSLDGNQPQHF. Combining the CDR3 with reference TRBV5-6 and TRBJ1-5 gives the whole variable domain DAGVTQSPTHLIKTRGQQVTLRCSPKSGHDTVSWYQQALGQGPQFIFQYYEEEERQRGNFPDRFSGHQFPNYSSELNVNALLLGDSALYLCASSLDGNQPQHFGDGTRLSIL.

This clone came up a few times. This sequence joins TRBV19 and TRBJ1-1; 8 bases align to TRBD1. Germline-derived CDR1 and CDR2 are LNHDA and SQIVND (reference sequence). The trim removed 10 bases at V and 6 bases at J, leaving 4 bases unmatched. The CDR3 runs to 11 residues. CDR3 protein: CATSTGAEAFF. In DNA form, the CDR3 reads TGTGCCACCTCGACAGGGGCTGAAGCTTTCTTT.

This chain joins TRBV11-3 and TRBJ2-1; possible D gene TRBD2, 5 bases. This CDR3 contains 15 residues. V was trimmed by 5 bases and J by 7 bases, leaving 18 bases between them. In germline, CDR1 is SGHNT, CDR2 YENEEA. In DNA, the CDR3 is TGTGCCAGCAGCAACGCCGGGAAAGGAGATAATGAGCAGTTCTTC. Residues: CASSNAGKGDNEQFF.

J is TRBJ1-1 and V is TRBV27; D is possibly TRBD1 (6 bases). V lost 2 bases and J 1 base, leaving 11 bases between the germline ends. The CDR3 is made up of 15 amino acids. The germline V gene encodes CDR1 MNHEY and CDR2 SMNVEV (reference sequence). The chain's CDR3 is CASSLGTIKNTEAFF. For the CDR3, the DNA is TGTGCCAGCAGTTTAGGGACAATCAAGAACACTGAAGCTTTCTTT.

This clone was observed a single time. The chain carries TRBV9 and TRBJ2-1, with 14 bases lining up with TRBD2. Losses at the gene ends were 3 bases for V and 8 bases for J; bases not matched to a gene: 7. This CDR3 spans 16 amino acids. Germline CDR1 SGDLS, CDR2 YYNGEE. CDR3 amino acids: CASSDGTSGSLDEQFF. The CDR3 DNA reads as TGTGCCAGCAGCGACGGGACTAGCGGGAGTCTCGATGAGCAGTTCTTC.

The chain joins TRBV19 to TRBJ2-5; the D call may be TRBD1 or TRBD2 (6 bases each). Trimming left V 0 bases short and J 9 bases short, with 14 bases between. CDR1 LNHDA and CDR2 SQIVND come from the germline V gene (reference sequence). This CDR3 contains 14 residues. The CDR3 here is CASSIDFQGRSQYF. The CDR3 DNA reads TGTGCCAGTAGTATAGATTTCCAGGGGAGGTCCCAGTACTTC.

Only one count was recorded for this clone. V gene TRBV4-3 combines with J gene TRBJ2-3; the match to TRBD2 covers 10 bases. The CDR3 spans 16 residues. The junction had 7 bases not matched to a gene; V was cut back by 3 bases and J by 4 bases. Germline CDR1 is LGHNA and CDR2 is YSLEER. CDR3 DNA: TGCGCCAGCAGCCAGAATCTAGCGGGAGTGGCAGATACGCAGTATTTT. It yields the protein CASSQNLAGVADTQYF.

This sequence joins TRBV9 and TRBJ2-5, with 7 bases that match TRBD1. V gave up 3 bases and J gave up 5 bases; unmatched junction bases: 22. This CDR3 is 19 amino acids long. The germline gives CDR1 SGDLS, CDR2 YYNGEE. This chain's CDR3 is CASSGRQGYYVGTFETQYF. The CDR3 DNA follows: TGTGCCAGCAGCGGGCGACAGGGATATTACGTGGGAACGTTCGAGACCCAGTACTTC.

The rearrangement joins TRBV6-6 to TRBJ2-2; D not certain. The V gene's germline CDR1 is MNHNY and CDR2 SVGAGI (reference sequence). Trimming removed 2 bases from V and 8 bases from J, with 3 bases in between. The CDR3 is 11 amino acids. CDR3 coding DNA: TGTGCCAGCAGTTACCAAGGGGAGCTGTTTTTT. Translation: CASSYQGELFF.

This chain joins TRBV18 and TRBJ2-5; 12 bases fit TRBD1. The V and J ends lost 6 bases and 7 bases, in that order; junction bases with no gene match: 12. This CDR3 region has 16 residues. Germline V gives CDR1 KGHSH, CDR2 LQKENI. The DNA of the CDR3 is TGTGCCAGCTCTCACACCGGGACAGGGGGCGTACGGACCCAGTACTTC. As protein: CASSHTGTGGVRTQYF.

This sequence joins TRBV19 and TRBJ2-3; D possibly corresponds to TRBD1 (6 bases). CDR1 LNHDA and CDR2 SQIVND come from the germline V gene (reference sequence). Trimming took 7 bases from V and 2 from J, leaving 16 bases between them. CDR3 length: 15 residues. The CDR3 nucleotides are TGTGCCAGTACCACTGGGACAACTAACACAGATACGCAGTATTTT. Protein: CASTTGTTNTDTQYF.

The chain links TRBV6-1 to TRBJ2-7; D could derive from TRBD1 or TRBD2 (5 bases each). This CDR3 comprises 13 residues. Germline CDR1 MNHNS, CDR2 SASEGT. V dropped 5 bases and J dropped 4 bases, with 12 bases sitting between them. CDR3 sequence (DNA): TGTGCCAGCAGTCCTTCGGGGCAATACGAGCAGTACTTC. It yields the protein CASSPSGQYEQYF.

The chain carries TRBV30 and TRBJ1-1; D gene ambiguous. V dropped 0 bases and J dropped 0 bases, with 14 bases sitting between them. The V gene's germline CDR1 is GTSNPN and CDR2 SVGIG (reference sequence). The CDR3 runs 16 residues. In nucleotides, the CDR3 is TGTGCCTGGAGTGTAAGGTCGGGCAGCTTGAACACTGAAGCTTTCTTT. This gives the protein CAWSVRSGSLNTEAFF.

The chain joins TRBV9 to TRBJ2-3; 10 positions match TRBD2. The CDR3 contains 17 residues. Germline trimming cut 7 bases from V and 5 bases from J; bases unmatched to any gene: 16. CDR1 SGDLS and CDR2 YYNGEE come from the germline V gene. As DNA, the CDR3 is TGTGCCAGCGCAGATGGGGGGCTAGCGGGAGCAATAGATACGCAGTATTTT. Encoded protein: CASADGGLAGAIDTQYF. Variable domain in full (rest from reference TRBV9 and TRBJ2-3): DSGVTQTPKHLITATGQRVTLRCSPRSGDLSVYWYQQSLDQGLQFLIQYYNGEERAKGNILERFSAQQFPDLHSELNLSSLELGDSALYFCASADGGLAGAIDTQYFGPGTRLTVL.

This clone appeared once. J is TRBJ2-7 and V is TRBV30; a possible D gene is TRBD2 (7 bases). The CDR3 covers 19 residues. Per germline, CDR1 GTSNPN and CDR2 SVGIG (reference sequence). The V end lost 3 bases, the J end lost 2 bases, and 29 bases lay between the germline ends. This CDR3 reads CAWSGGLAAVPSTTYEQYF. DNA for the CDR3: TGTGCCTGGAGCGGGGGGCTAGCGGCAGTTCCCTCAACTACCTACGAGCAGTACTTC.

The V gene is TRBV11-2, the J gene TRBJ1-1; D not certain. V lost 1 base, J lost 8 bases, and 11 bases lay in between. Per the germline V gene, CDR1 is SGHAT and CDR2 is FQNNGV. The CDR3 totals 13 residues. The CDR3 region has the DNA TGTGCCAGCAGCTTAGGCGGGGTCGTCGAAGCTTTCTTT. Amino acids: CASSLGGVVEAFF.

Comment on this clone: Compared with germline, one end of the junction differs, possibly owing to a read error. This chain joins TRBV7-7 and TRBJ2-1, with D tentatively TRBD1 or TRBD2 (5 bases each). Looked up from germline, CDR1 is SSHAT and CDR2 is FNYEAQ (reference sequence). This CDR3 spans 14 amino acids. CDR3 DNA sequence: TGTGCTAGCAGCCCTCTAGAAAGTGGGGGTGAGCAGTTCTTC. Protein: CASSPLESGGEQFF.